This T cell receptor (beta chain) derives from a study of cytomegalovirus exposure and HLA in healthy donors (dated by TCRdb to about 2017). With respect to the entire study: According to an earlier analysis of a few hundred of the donors, about 179 million T cells yielded over 100 million unique TCR beta sequences and more than 250 Gb of sequence data. An early release that covered fewer than 750 HLA-typed donors contained approximately 300 gigabases of sequencing data and about 84 million unique TCR sequences. Among the roughly 400 genotyped donors, approximately 82% belonged to the genetic ancestry cluster associated with self-reported Caucasian donors. The aim of the study was to test whether cataloging public T cell receptors could identify signatures of past pathogen exposure. The study profiled the T cell repertoires of hundreds of subjects by immunosequencing and related them to cytomegalovirus serostatus. A separate validation cohort of roughly 130 different subjects was used in addition to the roughly 670-subject first cohort. To predict cytomegalovirus infection status, the study combined high-throughput TCR immunosequencing, statistical association of individual TCRs with disease status, and machine learning. A later analysis re-examined previously published TCR beta repertoires from 600 to 700 donors and added high-resolution HLA genotyping to investigate patterns of TCR occurrence. Rather than using new phenotypic data, the later analysis identified candidate immune exposures from TCR beta sequences and from how often those sequences occurred across donors. To decide whether each TCR beta V gene segment behaved as functional or pseudogenic, an earlier analysis of some 600 of the donors relied on high-throughput TCR beta sequencing. Alongside the repertoire data, information on donor age, sex, ethnicity and CMV serostatus was compiled. A later genetic analysis took genome-wide SNP genotypes for about 65% of the roughly 670 donors and used that subset as a discovery cohort. Every repertoire in the discovery cohort had been generated on one and the same sequencing platform. Class I and class II HLA loci were covered by the typing at four-digit resolution. The number of typed donors differed by locus: about 620-630 for A, B, C, DRB1 and DQB1; some 500 for DQA1; over 600 for DPA1; and around 490 for DPB1. About five DR-DQ haplotypes were treated as single units for association and clustering because of strong linkage in the cohort. On average, roughly 240,000 unique TCR beta nucleotide sequences were sequenced per donor among 398 genotyped donors of the cohort, with around 19% of those sequences being non-productive. Study-wide conclusions, independent of this receptor: According to a later analysis, parvovirus B19, influenza, CMV and Epstein-Barr virus appeared linked to several top co-occurrence clusters. In a later analysis, HLA-associated TCR beta chains were found to be more clonally expanded and to have lower generation probabilities than equally common non-associated chains. Because the 87-base-pair reads could not distinguish some IMGT-functional V segments, including TRBV6-2 and TRBV6-3, those segments were excluded. A later genetic analysis associated a missense DCLRE1C variant with V-gene and J-gene trimming of TCR beta chains, and an independent cohort replicated the association. The study listed 150 to 200 TCR beta chains as associated with cytomegalovirus. Correlated functional status among segregating V segments might be attributable to linkage disequilibrium, but an unknown experimental factor could not be ruled out. Immune exposure information for the cohort was limited to CMV serostatus. In vitro tests confirmed that three of the cytomegalovirus-associated TCR beta chains recognize cytomegalovirus antigens. Roughly uniform sequencing depth across donors was assumed in presence/absence analyses, although this assumption may not hold. A further reported finding was that TCR beta sequences accurately predicted the HLA-A and HLA-B alleles for most subjects in the first cohort. According to a later analysis, most CMV-associated TCR beta chains appeared to be HLA-restricted, and the HLA associations seemed to be driven largely by CMV exposure. This cohort had only TCR beta chains sequenced, and the lack of alpha or paired-chain data limited which features could be detected. In a later genetic analysis, fewer N-insertions in productive TCRs were reported among donors in an Asian-associated ancestry cluster than the approximately 670-donor mean. A later analysis associated around 16,000 TCR beta sequences with specific HLA alleles at a false discovery rate of 0.05. The sequencing pipeline was judged likely to have produced a cluster of highly shared sequence variants as a technical artifact. The classifier was reported to diagnose cytomegalovirus status with high specificity and sensitivity in both the original cohort and the validation cohort. About 15 rarely observed V segments, including chromosome 9 orphons, were excluded from the earlier analysis of a few hundred of the donors because counts were too low. According to a later analysis, TCR association rates differed among HLA loci, with DRB1 alleles showing the most associated TCRs and HLA-C alleles showing the fewest. The authors suggested that the approach could potentially be extended to other disease states and immunological phenotypes. Broadly in line with IMGT annotations, most TCR beta V segments showed up in productive rearrangements about 87% or about 30% of the time in an earlier analysis of 587 of the donors. Most TCR sequences were seen in very few donors, while some public TCRs were found in many individuals. Assigning TCR associations to individual alleles was difficult when HLA alleles, especially DR and DQ, strongly co-occurred. Because some donors lacked HLA typing at each locus, the association tests relied only on the typed subset.

The cohort comprised approximately 700 healthy bone marrow donors. At the time of sampling, all cohort members were nominally healthy, though unrecorded immune exposures were likely present. The donor tested CMV seronegative, placing the donor among the approximately 360 seronegative members of the cohort. Each donor provided a peripheral blood sample, and peripheral blood mononuclear cells were used for TCR beta sequencing. Genomic DNA extraction from the blood cell samples was performed with the Qiagen DNeasy Blood Extraction Kit. From its cysteine to its phenylalanine, the CDR3 spans 15 amino acids. The DNA shown is the 45-base CDR3, in frame from base 1. As encoded in the germline V gene, CDR1 is KGHSH while CDR2 is LQKENI. V and J are truncated by 0 bases and 9 bases respectively, leaving an intervening sequence of 12 bases. Comments on this clone: The target of this receptor is not known.

To prepare the library, the immunoSEQ multiplex PCR assay was applied. For the multiplex PCR, a mixture combining 60 forward primers for TCR Vbeta segments and 13 reverse primers for TCR Jbeta segments was used. The CDR3 region of rearranged TCR beta genes was amplified from genomic DNA with a multiplex PCR assay. On the Illumina HiSeq System, the amplified TCR beta libraries were sequenced as 87-base-pair reads. The paper's data handling went like this. In a later analysis, roughly 80 million unique TCR beta chains were counted across the approximately 640 repertoires, and roughly 11 million of these chains were shared by at least two donors. Raw reads were error-corrected and collapsed into unique sequences by a nearest-neighbor algorithm in which closely related sequences were merged to remove PCR and sequencing errors. Alignment of CDR3 sequences to IMGT reference sequences was used to assign V, D and J gene segments. For a sequence to be retained, a match of at least six nucleotides to both a V gene segment and a J gene segment was required. A rearrangement was called productive if the CDR3 had no stop codons and remained in frame with V and J, and every other rearrangement was called non-productive. Following IMGT convention, CDR3 was defined as the stretch from the second conserved V-encoded cysteine up to the conserved J-encoded phenylalanine. The earlier analysis of 550 to 650 of the donors excluded any sequence lacking an unambiguous match to a single V gene segment. In an earlier analysis of more than 500 of the donors, a V segment was called functional when productive rearrangements were above 56.7%, and segregating when the standard deviation between donors exceeded 5%. To diagnose cytomegalovirus status from the catalog of TCR beta chain sequences, a statistical classification framework was built. V and J gene assignment, in a later analysis, came from comparing TCR nucleotide sequences with IMGT/GENE-DB human TR gene sequences. In a later analysis, CDR3 sequences and most-parsimonious VDJ recombination scenarios were assigned using the TCRdist pipeline. In a later analysis, every TCR beta chain was defined by the combination of its CDR3 amino acid sequence and its V-gene family, and reads without a unique V-gene family were dropped. A later analysis removed 592 highly shared, low-generation-probability nucleotide sequences to deal with suspected cross-contamination and a sequencing artifact. For each public chain, a later analysis derived a clonal expansion index from normalized ranks of inferred template counts within each repertoire. Generation probabilities in a later analysis came from a VDJ recombination model fitted to out-of-frame rearrangements, and those results were checked against IGoR. Hypergeometric tests were used in a later analysis to score TCR-TCR, TCR-HLA and TCR-CMV co-occurrence, with a repertoire-size bias correction applied to the TCR pairs. False discovery rates were estimated in a later analysis by permuting HLA or CMV assignments 20 times. A later analysis grouped co-occurring TCRs with DBSCAN, adding TCRdist sequence similarity when clustering within HLA-allele-positive subsets. Repertoires with fewer than 30,000 or more than 120,000 public chains, plus five repertoires with anomalous nucleotide sharing, were excluded from co-occurrence clustering. TCRdb re-hosts the immuneACCESS table, in-frame sequences only. Its copies lack some clones; in the studies checked, an unresolved V gene accounts for under half of them, and the cause for the rest is not known. The V and J calls and clone size come from that table; D and trimming were worked out from the DNA. The sample's table lists a count of some 55,000 clones. Of the sample, approximately 6.5% falls within the top ten clones.

The specimen sequenced was PBMCs. This TCR was sampled from a woman aged 40 to 50 in good health and CMV-seronegative. This chain joins TRBV18 to TRBJ1-6; no D gene can be assigned with confidence. The DNA is TGTGCCAGCTCACCACCGAGCCTCTCCGGTTCACCCCTCCACTTT. The translation is CASSPPSLSGSPLHF.